This T cell receptor beta chain was sequenced in a study of blood T cell repertoires in COVID-19. This clone was counted between two and nine times. Per the original data handling: By means of reference gene primer amplification, nucleated cell counts were estimated. Using immunoSEQ multiplex PCR, the repertoire was profiled, and TCRdb retains in-frame clones only, with some absent. Clonal size and the V and J genes are those of that table, whereas D and trimming came from the DNA. The profile shows about 360,000 clones, approximately 86% of them singletons. The germline V gene has CDR1 MGHRA and CDR2 YSYEKL. Trimming cost V 1 base and J 1 base, with 11 bases left between them. This CDR3 has 17 residues.

The chain employs TRBV4-1 and TRBJ1-6; unclear D gene. This clonotype was sampled from a human donor in a cohort sampled during active COVID-19. Material: peripheral blood. The DNA of the CDR3 is TGCGCCAGCAGCCAAGGCCGTCTTCGGTCCTATAATTCACCCCTCCACTTT. It translates to CASSQGRLRSYNSPLHF.